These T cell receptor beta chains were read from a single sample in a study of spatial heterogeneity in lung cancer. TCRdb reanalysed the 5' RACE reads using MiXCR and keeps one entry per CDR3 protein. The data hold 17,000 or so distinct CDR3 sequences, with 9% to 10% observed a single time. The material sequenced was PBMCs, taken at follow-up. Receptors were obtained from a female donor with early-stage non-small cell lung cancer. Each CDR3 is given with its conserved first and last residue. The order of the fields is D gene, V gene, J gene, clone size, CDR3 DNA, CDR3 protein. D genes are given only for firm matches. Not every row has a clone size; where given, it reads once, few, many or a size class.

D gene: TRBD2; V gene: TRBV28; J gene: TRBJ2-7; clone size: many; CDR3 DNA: TGTGCCAGCAGTAAAGCTAGCGGGGGTTCCTACGAGCAGTACTTC; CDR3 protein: CASSKASGGSYEQYF
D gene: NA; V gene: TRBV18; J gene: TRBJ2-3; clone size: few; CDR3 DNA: TGTGCCAGCTCACCACTGGGAGATACGCAGTATTTT; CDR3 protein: CASSPLGDTQYF
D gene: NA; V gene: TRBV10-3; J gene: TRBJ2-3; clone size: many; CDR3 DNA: TGTGCCATCAGTGACGACGCCGCAGATACGCAGTATTTT; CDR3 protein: CAISDDAADTQYF
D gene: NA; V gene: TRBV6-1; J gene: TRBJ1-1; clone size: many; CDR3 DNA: TGTGCCAGCAGTGAAGATGGAGACAGAGAAGCTTTCTTT; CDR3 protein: CASSEDGDREAFF
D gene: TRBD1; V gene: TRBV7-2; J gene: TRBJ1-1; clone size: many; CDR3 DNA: TGTGCCAGCAGCGGTTCCGGGACAGCGAACACTGAAGCTTTCTTT; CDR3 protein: CASSGSGTANTEAFF
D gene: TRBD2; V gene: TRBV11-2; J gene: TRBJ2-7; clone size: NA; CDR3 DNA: TGTGCCAGCAGCTTCCTTAGCGGGAGGCGATTCTACGAGCAGTACTTC; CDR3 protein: CASSFLSGRRFYEQYF
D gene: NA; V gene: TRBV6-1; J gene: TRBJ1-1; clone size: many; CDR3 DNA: TGTGCCAGCAAGCAGGGCTGGGTCACTGAAGCTTTCTTT; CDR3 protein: CASKQGWVTEAFF
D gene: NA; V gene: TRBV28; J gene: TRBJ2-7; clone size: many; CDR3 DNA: TGTGCCAGCAGTTTCACCCCTCACAAGGCCATCGGGTACTTC; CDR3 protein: CASSFTPHKAIGYF
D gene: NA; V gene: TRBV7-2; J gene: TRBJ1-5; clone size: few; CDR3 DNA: TGTGCCAGCAGCTCAAGACAGGGCAATCAGCCCCAGCATTTT; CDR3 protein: CASSSRQGNQPQHF
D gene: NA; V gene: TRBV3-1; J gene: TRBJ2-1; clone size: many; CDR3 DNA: TGTGCCAGCAGCCCGCGCCCACAGGGCGGGGAGCAGTTCTTC; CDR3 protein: CASSPRPQGGEQFF
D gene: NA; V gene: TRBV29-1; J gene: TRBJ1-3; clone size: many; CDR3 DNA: TGCAGCGTTGCCCCTCAATCTGGAAACACCATATATTTT; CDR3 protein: CSVAPQSGNTIYF
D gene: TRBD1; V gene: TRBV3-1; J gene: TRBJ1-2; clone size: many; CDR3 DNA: TGTGCCAGCAGCCAAGGACAGGGTGGCTACACCTTC; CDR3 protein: CASSQGQGGYTF
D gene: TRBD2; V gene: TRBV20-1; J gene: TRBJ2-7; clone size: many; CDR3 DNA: TGCAGTGCTGTTATACCGGGACTAGAGGCCTACGAGCAGTACTTC; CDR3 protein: CSAVIPGLEAYEQYF
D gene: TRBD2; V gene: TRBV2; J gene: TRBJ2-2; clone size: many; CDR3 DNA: TGTGCCAGCGGGGGACTAGATGTTCCCGGGGAGCTGTTTTTT; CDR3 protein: CASGGLDVPGELFF
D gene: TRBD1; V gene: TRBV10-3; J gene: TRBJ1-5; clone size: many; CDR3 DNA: TGTGCCATCCCTAGACAGGGAGGTCAGCCCCAGCATTTT; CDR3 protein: CAIPRQGGQPQHF
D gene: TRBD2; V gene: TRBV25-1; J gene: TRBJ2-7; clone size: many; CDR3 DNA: TGTGCCAGCATCCCCGGGACTAGTGGCGAGCAGTACTTC; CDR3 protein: CASIPGTSGEQYF
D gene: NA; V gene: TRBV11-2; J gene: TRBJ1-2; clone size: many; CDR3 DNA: TGTGCCAGCAGCTTAGATCGGATCTTCGGGTGGAACTGGGAAGCTAACTATGGCTACACCTTC; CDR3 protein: CASSLDRIFGWNWEANYGYTF
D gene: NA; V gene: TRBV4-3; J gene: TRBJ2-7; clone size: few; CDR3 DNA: TGCGCCAGCAGCCAAGAGGGGTGGGGGTCTTACGAGCAGTACTTC; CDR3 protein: CASSQEGWGSYEQYF
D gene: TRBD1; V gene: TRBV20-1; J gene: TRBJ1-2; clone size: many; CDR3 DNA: TGCAGTGCTCTACCGGGACAGGGACATGGCTACACCTTC; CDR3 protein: CSALPGQGHGYTF
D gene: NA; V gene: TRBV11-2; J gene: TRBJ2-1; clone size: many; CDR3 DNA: TGTGCCAGCAGCTTAGAAAGCTTTAATGAGCAGTTCTTC; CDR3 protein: CASSLESFNEQFF
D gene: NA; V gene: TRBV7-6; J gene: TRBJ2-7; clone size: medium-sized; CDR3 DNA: TGTGCCAGCAGCCCAGTTGTGGGGGTGAGCTCCTACGAGCAGTACTTC; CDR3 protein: CASSPVVGVSSYEQYF
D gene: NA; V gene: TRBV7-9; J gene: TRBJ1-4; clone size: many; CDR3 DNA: TGTGCCAGCAGCTTAGTAGGGTTGAAAGAAAAACTGTTTTTT; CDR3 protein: CASSLVGLKEKLFF
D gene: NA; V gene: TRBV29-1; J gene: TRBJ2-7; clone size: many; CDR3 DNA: TGCAGCGTTGGGGAATACGAGCAGTACTTC; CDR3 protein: CSVGEYEQYF
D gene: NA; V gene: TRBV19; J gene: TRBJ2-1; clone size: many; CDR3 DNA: TGTGCCAGTAGTATGTACCCCGTGACAGTGACCTACAATGAGCAGTTCTTC; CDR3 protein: CASSMYPVTVTYNEQFF
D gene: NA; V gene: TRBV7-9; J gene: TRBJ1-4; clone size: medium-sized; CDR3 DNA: TGTGCCAGCAGCTTACCGGGGGCGGATGAAAAACTGTTTTTT; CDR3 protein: CASSLPGADEKLFF
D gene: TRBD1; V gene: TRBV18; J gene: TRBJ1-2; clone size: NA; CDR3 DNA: TGTGCCAGCTCACCAGACGACAGGGAGGACTATGGCTACACCTTC; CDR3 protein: CASSPDDREDYGYTF
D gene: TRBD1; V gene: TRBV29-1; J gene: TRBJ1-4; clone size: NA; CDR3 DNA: TGCAGCGTTGAAGATCCGGACAGGGTTAATGAAAAACTGTTTTTT; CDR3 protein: CSVEDPDRVNEKLFF
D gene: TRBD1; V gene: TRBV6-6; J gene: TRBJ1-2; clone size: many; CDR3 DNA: TGTGTCAGCAGCCGGGGACAGGGAGAGATTCAGAGCGGCTACACCTTC; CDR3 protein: CVSSRGQGEIQSGYTF
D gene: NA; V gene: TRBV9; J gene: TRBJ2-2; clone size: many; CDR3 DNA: TGTGCCAGCAGCGTTCAGGTATTGACCGGGGAGCTGTTTTTT; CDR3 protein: CASSVQVLTGELFF
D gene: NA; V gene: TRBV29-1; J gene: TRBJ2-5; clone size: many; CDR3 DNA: TGCAGCGTTGTTGGCTACCAAGAGACCCAGTACTTC; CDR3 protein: CSVVGYQETQYF
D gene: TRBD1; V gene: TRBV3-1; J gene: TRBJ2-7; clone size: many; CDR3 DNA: TGTGCCAGCAGCCGGAACAGGGGCTGGGAGCAGTACTTC; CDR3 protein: CASSRNRGWEQYF
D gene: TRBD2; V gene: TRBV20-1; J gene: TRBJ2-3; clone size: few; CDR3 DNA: TGCAGTGCCAGCGAACTAGCGGCTAGCACAGATACGCAGTATTTT; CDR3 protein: CSASELAASTDTQYF
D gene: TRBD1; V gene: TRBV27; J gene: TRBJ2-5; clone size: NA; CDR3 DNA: TGTGCCAGCAGTACCGGGACAGGGAGGATAGAGACCCAGTACTTC; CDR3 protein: CASSTGTGRIETQYF
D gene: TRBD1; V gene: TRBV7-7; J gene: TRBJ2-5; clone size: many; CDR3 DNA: TGTGCTAGCAGCCAGACAGGGCCCGCGACCCAGTACTTC; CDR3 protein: CASSQTGPATQYF
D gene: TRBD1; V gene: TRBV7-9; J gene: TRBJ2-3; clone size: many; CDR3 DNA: TGTGCCAGCAGCTTAGGGGACAGGGATAGCACAGATACGCAGTATTTT; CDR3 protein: CASSLGDRDSTDTQYF
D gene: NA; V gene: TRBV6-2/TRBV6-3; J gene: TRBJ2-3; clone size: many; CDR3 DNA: TGTGCCAGCAGTTACTCGAAGGATACGCAGTATTTT; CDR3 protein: CASSYSKDTQYF
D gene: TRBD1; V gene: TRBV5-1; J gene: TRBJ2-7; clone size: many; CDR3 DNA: TGCGCCAGCAGCCCTCTCACAGGGGGACCAAGCGAGCAGTACTTC; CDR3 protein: CASSPLTGGPSEQYF
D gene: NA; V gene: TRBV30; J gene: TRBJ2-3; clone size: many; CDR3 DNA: TGTGCCTGGAGTGGAACTAGGGGGACAGATACGCAGTATTTT; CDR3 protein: CAWSGTRGTDTQYF
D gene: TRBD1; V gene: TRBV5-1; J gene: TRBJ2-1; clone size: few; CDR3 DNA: TGCGCCAGCAGCTCACCCCCGGGACAGGGGATTCGGCCCAGCTCCTACAATGAGCAGTTCTTC; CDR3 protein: CASSSPPGQGIRPSSYNEQFF
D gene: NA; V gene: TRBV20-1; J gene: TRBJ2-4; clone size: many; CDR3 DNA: TGCAGTGCCCTTAGGACAGACGGAGCCAAAAACATTCAGTACTTC; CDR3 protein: CSALRTDGAKNIQYF
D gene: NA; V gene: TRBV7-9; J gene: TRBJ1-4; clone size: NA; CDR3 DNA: TGTGCCAGCAGCCACAGGGACGAAAAACTGTTTTTT; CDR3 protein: CASSHRDEKLFF
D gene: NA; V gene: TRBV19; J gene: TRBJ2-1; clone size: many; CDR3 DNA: TGTGCCAGTAGTTCCAGCTACAGCTCCTACAATGAGCAGTTCTTC; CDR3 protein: CASSSSYSSYNEQFF
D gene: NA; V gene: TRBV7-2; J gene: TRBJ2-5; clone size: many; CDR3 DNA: TGTGCCAGCAGCTTAGAGATTCTGAAAGAGACCCAGTACTTC; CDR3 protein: CASSLEILKETQYF
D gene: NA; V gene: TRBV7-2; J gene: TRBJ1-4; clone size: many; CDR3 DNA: TGTGCCAGCGCTCTCACCTTATCTAATGAAAAACTGTTTTTT; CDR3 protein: CASALTLSNEKLFF
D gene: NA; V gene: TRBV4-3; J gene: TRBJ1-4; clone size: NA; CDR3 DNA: TGCGCCAGCAGCCAAGATCTCCAGGGATATACAACTAATGAAAAACTGTTTTTT; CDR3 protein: CASSQDLQGYTTNEKLFF
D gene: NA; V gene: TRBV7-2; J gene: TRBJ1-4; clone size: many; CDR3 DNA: TGTGCCAGCAGCTTAGGGACGGGGTCTGAAAAACTGTTTTTT; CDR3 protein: CASSLGTGSEKLFF
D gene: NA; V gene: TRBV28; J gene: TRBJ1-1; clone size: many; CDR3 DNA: TGTGCCAGCAGTTTGAGGGCCATGAACACTGAAGCTTTCTTT; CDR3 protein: CASSLRAMNTEAFF
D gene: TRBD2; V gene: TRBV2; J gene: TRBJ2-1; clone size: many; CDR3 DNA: TGTGCCAGCAGGTACCAACCGGGACTAGCGGGACCGAGCTCCTACAATGAGCAGTTCTTC; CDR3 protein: CASRYQPGLAGPSSYNEQFF
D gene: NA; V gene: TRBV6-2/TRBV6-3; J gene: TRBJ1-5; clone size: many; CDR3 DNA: TGTGCCAGCCAGGCGGCGGGTGGTGTCCAGCATTTT; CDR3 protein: CASQAAGGVQHF
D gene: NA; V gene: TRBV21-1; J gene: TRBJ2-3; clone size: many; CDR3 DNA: TGTGCCAGCAGCAACTATCAGACAGGGGGCGACCCGAGGTATTTT; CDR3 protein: CASSNYQTGGDPRYF
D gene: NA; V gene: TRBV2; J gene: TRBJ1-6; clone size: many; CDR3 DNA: TGTGCCAGCAGTGACCAGGGGCCAGGGCGCAATTCACCCCTCCACTTT; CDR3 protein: CASSDQGPGRNSPLHF
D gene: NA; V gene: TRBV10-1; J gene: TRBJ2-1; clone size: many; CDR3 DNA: TGCGCCAGCAGTGAACGGCCCCGAGACCCCAATGAGCAGTTCTTC; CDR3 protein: CASSERPRDPNEQFF
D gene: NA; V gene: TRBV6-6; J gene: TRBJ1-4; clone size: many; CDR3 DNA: TGTGCCAGCAGTTACTCGGCACAGCGGGAGTCCAATGAAAAACTGTTTTTT; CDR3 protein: CASSYSAQRESNEKLFF
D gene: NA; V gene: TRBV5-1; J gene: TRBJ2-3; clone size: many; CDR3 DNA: TGCGCCAGCGCTTCAGGGCTCCGCCCAGATACGCAGTATTTT; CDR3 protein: CASASGLRPDTQYF
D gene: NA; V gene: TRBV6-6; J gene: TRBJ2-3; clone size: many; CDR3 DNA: TGTGCCAGCAGTGAAAGCACAGATACGCAGTATTTT; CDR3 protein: CASSESTDTQYF